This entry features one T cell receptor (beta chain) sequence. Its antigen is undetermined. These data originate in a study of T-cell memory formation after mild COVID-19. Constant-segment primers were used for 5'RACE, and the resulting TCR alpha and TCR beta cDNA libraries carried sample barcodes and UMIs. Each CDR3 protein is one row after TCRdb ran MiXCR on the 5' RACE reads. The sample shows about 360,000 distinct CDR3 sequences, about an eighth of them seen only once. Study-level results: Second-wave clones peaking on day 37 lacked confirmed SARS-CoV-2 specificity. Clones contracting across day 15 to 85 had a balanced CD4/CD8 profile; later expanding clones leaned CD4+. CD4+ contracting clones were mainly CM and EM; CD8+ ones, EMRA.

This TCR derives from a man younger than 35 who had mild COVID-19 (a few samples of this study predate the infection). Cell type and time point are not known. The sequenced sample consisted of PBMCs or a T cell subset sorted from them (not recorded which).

The CDR3 loop reads CASSTRTHTDTQYF. The CDR3 DNA sequence: TGTGCCAGCAGCACCCGGACGCACACAGATACGCAGTATTTT. This chain links TRBV9 with TRBJ2-3, with no clear D. With 4 bases removed from V and 2 bases from J, the gap between germline ends came to 11 bases. Germline lookup yields CDR1 SGDLS and CDR2 YYNGEE. This CDR3 is 14 amino acids long.